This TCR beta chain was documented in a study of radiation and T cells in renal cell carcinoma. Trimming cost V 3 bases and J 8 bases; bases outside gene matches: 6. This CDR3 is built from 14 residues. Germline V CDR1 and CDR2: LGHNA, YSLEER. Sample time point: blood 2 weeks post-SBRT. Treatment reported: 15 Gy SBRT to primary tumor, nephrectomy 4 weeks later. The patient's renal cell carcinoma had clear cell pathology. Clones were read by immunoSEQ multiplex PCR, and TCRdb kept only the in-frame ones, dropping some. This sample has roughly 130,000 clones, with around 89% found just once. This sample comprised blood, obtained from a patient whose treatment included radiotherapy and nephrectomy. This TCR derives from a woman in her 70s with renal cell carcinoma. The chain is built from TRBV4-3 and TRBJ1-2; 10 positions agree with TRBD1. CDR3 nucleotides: TGCGCCAGCAGCCAGGGGACAGGGGCGGGCGGCTACACCTTC. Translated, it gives CASSQGTGAGGYTF.